Reported below is one T cell receptor beta chain. This specimen belongs to a study of blood T cell repertoires in COVID-19. About the study: Samples came from the United States, Italy and Spain, spanning acute and convalescent COVID-19. T cells, B-cell-depleted T cells, or PBMCs supplied cDNA or gDNA.

Per germline, CDR1 DFQATT and CDR2 SNEGSKA (reference sequence). The CDR3 is made up of 14 amino acids. V gave up 3 bases and J gave up 3 bases; unmatched junction bases: 7. In the study's own analysis: Reference gene primer amplification yielded estimated nucleated cell counts. The protocol was immunoSEQ multiplex PCR, while the TCRdb copy is restricted to in-frame clones and leaves out a portion. The V and J calls and clone size come from that table; D and trimming were worked out from the DNA. The sample contains 200,000 to 250,000 clones, about 88% of which appear only once. This sequence originates from an older woman with acute or convalescent COVID-19. The rearrangement uses TRBV20-1 and TRBJ2-7; TRBD2 aligns across 8 bases. Sequenced sample: peripheral blood. CDR3 bases: TGCAGTGCTAGTAATCGGGAGGGCCTCTACGAGCAGTACTTC. Translated, it gives CSASNREGLYEQYF.